This T cell receptor beta chain was observed in a study of control samples from healthy donors and cancer patients. Germline loops: CDR1 SGHNT, CDR2 YYREEE (reference sequence). This CDR3 is 18 amino acids long. Germline trimming cut 0 bases from V and 2 bases from J; bases unmatched to any gene: 10. The repertoire was sequenced with immunoSEQ multiplex PCR; TCRdb's copy has only in-frame clones and lacks some. The sample yields 60,000 to 75,000 clones, approximately 85% seen once. The specimen was blood. This chain joins TRBV5-4 and TRBJ2-3; TRBD2 aligns across 9 bases. This receptor was obtained from a man aged 40-50 years in good health. The CDR3 sequence: CASSLDSGGRHSTDTQYF. The DNA of the CDR3 is TGTGCCAGCAGCTTGGATAGCGGGGGCCGACATTCCACAGATACGCAGTATTTT.